This TCR beta chain originates from a study of blood T cell repertoires in COVID-19. V was pared by 3 bases and J by 4 bases, with 15 bases between. The germline V gene has CDR1 KGHSH and CDR2 LQKENI. The CDR3 length is 15 residues. In the authors' methods: Amplification of reference gene primers provided the estimated nucleated cell counts. The assay was immunoSEQ multiplex PCR, and TCRdb's table has in-frame clones only and misses some. Clone size and the V and J calls come from that table; the DNA yielded D and trimming. The data contain some 150,000 clones, approximately 90% of them singletons. This clone was seen many times.

The chain uses TRBV18 and TRBJ1-1; the D is unclear. The sequence came from a woman in her sixties with active or convalescent COVID-19. Sequencing used peripheral blood. This CDR3 is CASSPGLHVGTEAFF. Written as DNA, the CDR3 is TGTGCCAGCTCACCCGGACTTCACGTGGGCACTGAAGCTTTCTTT.